This is a list of T cell receptor beta chains from one sample in a study of blood T cell repertoires in COVID-19. Profiled with immunoSEQ multiplex PCR; TCRdb holds only in-frame clones, not every one. The profile shows about 160,000 clones, roughly 80% of them singletons. Material: PBMCs or T cells enriched from blood (not recorded which). Receptor source: a woman in her sixties or seventies who had recovered from COVID-19. Each CDR3 is given with its conserved first and last residue. The D gene is left open where the match is weak. Not every row has a clone size; where given, it reads once, few, many or a size class.

v_gene,abundance,len,d_gene,j_gene,CDR3aa,CDR3nt
TRBV2,-,13,-,TRBJ2-5,CATQGGSSETQYF,TGTGCCACGCAGGGGGGTAGCTCGGAGACCCAGTACTTC
TRBV4-1,-,15,-,TRBJ2-7,CASSRGPDLPYEQYF,TGCGCCAGCAGCCGCGGTCCTGATCTTCCGTACGAGCAGTACTTC
TRBV5-1,few,13,-,TRBJ2-5,CASRDNLQETQYF,TGCGCCAGCCGGGACAACTTACAAGAGACCCAGTACTTC
TRBV24-1,-,14,-,TRBJ2-1,CATSDLGGDNEQFF,TGTGCCACCAGTGATTTGGGAGGGGACAATGAGCAGTTCTTC
TRBV27,-,13,-,TRBJ1-4,CASSRQDREKLFF,TGTGCCAGCAGCCGACAGGATAGGGAAAAACTGTTTTTT
TRBV5-1,many,17,-,TRBJ2-2,CASSLASKAGGLGELFF,TGCGCCAGCAGCTTGGCCAGTAAGGCAGGGGGACTCGGGGAGCTGTTTTTT
TRBV12-5,-,17,TRBD1,TRBJ1-2,CASGLVPTGGGSYGYTF,TGTGCTAGTGGTTTGGTCCCTACAGGGGGCGGGAGCTATGGCTACACCTTC
TRBV5-1,-,19,-,TRBJ2-2,CASSLAPGLNPRSGGELFF,TGCGCCAGCAGCTTGGCCCCGGGACTCAATCCTAGATCTGGCGGGGAGCTGTTTTTT
TRBV6-1,few,13,-,TRBJ1-5,CASTDSSNQPQHF,TGTGCCAGCACTGACAGTAGCAATCAGCCCCAGCATTTT
TRBV6-5,-,13,-,TRBJ1-1,CASSKSMNTEAFF,TGTGCCAGCAGCAAGAGTATGAACACTGAAGCTTTCTTT
TRBV3-1/TRBV3-2,-,16,TRBD2,TRBJ2-3,CASSPSGSGGGDTQYF,TGTGCCAGCAGCCCCTCGGGGAGCGGGGGTGGGGATACGCAGTATTTT
TRBV28,-,14,-,TRBJ2-1,CASSLWTGHNEQFF,TGTGCCAGCAGTTTATGGACAGGACACAATGAGCAGTTCTTC
TRBV29-1,-,14,TRBD1,TRBJ1-4,CSVIGTGGAEKLFF,TGCAGCGTTATAGGGACAGGGGGCGCAGAAAAACTGTTTTTT
TRBV19,-,15,TRBD1,TRBJ1-1,CASSYDRELNTEAFF,TGTGCCAGTAGTTATGACAGGGAGCTGAACACTGAAGCTTTCTTT
TRBV4-1,-,16,-,TRBJ1-4,CASSQVYPKGDEKLFF,TGCGCCAGCAGCCAAGTTTACCCAAAAGGAGATGAAAAACTGTTTTTT
TRBV5-1,-,15,-,TRBJ1-2,CASSLEGRGNYGYTF,TGCGCCAGCAGCTTGGAGGGCAGGGGAAACTATGGCTACACCTTC
TRBV6-5,-,14,TRBD1,TRBJ1-1,CASRGDRRNTEAFF,TGTGCCAGCAGGGGGGACAGAAGGAACACTGAAGCTTTCTTT
TRBV5-1,-,14,TRBD2,TRBJ2-5,CASSSGTSEETQYF,TGCGCCAGCAGCTCCGGGACTAGCGAAGAGACCCAGTACTTC
TRBV5-6,-,15,-,TRBJ2-2,CASSLDSKNTGELFF,TGTGCCAGCAGCTTGGACAGTAAGAACACCGGGGAGCTGTTTTTT
TRBV7-3,-,15,-,TRBJ1-4,CASSLTGGPGEKLFF,TGTGCCAGCAGCTTAACTGGCGGGCCGGGTGAAAAACTGTTTTTT
TRBV13,-,16,-,TRBJ2-3,CASSLGGQGWVDTQYF,TGTGCCAGCAGCTTAGGCGGGCAGGGTTGGGTAGATACGCAGTATTTT
TRBV19,-,17,-,TRBJ1-2,CASSAPGSPTGHYGYTF,TGTGCCAGTAGTGCCCCCGGGTCACCCACAGGGCACTATGGCTACACCTTC
TRBV19,-,17,TRBD1,TRBJ1-4,CASSIGTGPTTNEKLFF,TGTGCCAGTAGTATAGGGACAGGGCCTACAACTAATGAAAAACTGTTTTTT
TRBV5-4,-,14,TRBD1,TRBJ1-2,CASSRTGELYGYTF,TGTGCCAGCAGCCGGACAGGGGAATTGTATGGCTACACCTTC
TRBV27,many,14,TRBD1,TRBJ2-7,CASSAGTGGYEQYF,TGTGCCAGCAGCGCCGGGACAGGGGGATACGAGCAGTACTTC
TRBV5-6,-,13,-,TRBJ2-5,CASSWTFQETQYF,TGTGCCAGCAGCTGGACATTCCAAGAGACCCAGTACTTC
TRBV5-1,-,14,TRBD1,TRBJ2-3,CASSEGAGTDTQYF,TGCGCCAGCAGCGAGGGGGCGGGCACAGATACGCAGTATTTT
TRBV7-8,-,14,-,TRBJ2-3,CASSNREYTDTQYF,TGTGCCAGCAGCAACAGGGAGTACACAGATACGCAGTATTTT
TRBV5-4,-,15,-,TRBJ2-1,CASSLGGQIVNEQFF,TGTGCCAGCAGCTTGGGAGGGCAGATAGTCAATGAGCAGTTCTTC
TRBV9,-,14,-,TRBJ1-4,CASSGGTANEKLFF,TGTGCCAGCAGCGGGGGGACTGCAAATGAAAAACTGTTTTTT
TRBV6-5,-,13,TRBD1,TRBJ1-5,CASKGQEFQPQHF,TGTGCCAGCAAAGGACAGGAATTTCAGCCCCAGCATTTT
TRBV6-1,-,12,-,TRBJ2-7,CASSEGGYEQYF,TGTGCCAGCAGTGAGGGGGGCTACGAGCAGTACTTC
TRBV27,once,15,TRBD2,TRBJ2-1,CASSLIGAGVNEQFF,TGTGCCAGCAGTTTAATAGGGGCGGGGGTCAATGAGCAGTTCTTC
TRBV2,-,16,-,TRBJ2-7,CASRGLEAGKSYEQYF,TGTGCCAGCAGGGGCTTGGAAGCAGGGAAGTCCTACGAGCAGTACTTC
TRBV10-3,-,14,-,TRBJ1-1,CAISLGQMNTEAFF,TGTGCCATCAGTTTAGGACAAATGAACACTGAAGCTTTCTTT
TRBV9,-,14,-,TRBJ2-3,CASSVGGTPDTQYF,TGTGCCAGCAGCGTAGGCGGCACCCCAGATACGCAGTATTTT
TRBV29-1,-,14,TRBD1,TRBJ2-1,CSVGTGHSYNEQFF,TGCAGCGTTGGGACAGGCCACTCCTACAATGAGCAGTTCTTC
TRBV30,-,15,-,TRBJ1-3,CAWSVQGVSRTTIYF,TGTGCCTGGAGTGTACAAGGAGTCTCTCGAACCACCATATATTTT
TRBV4-1,-,15,TRBD1,TRBJ1-5,CASSRGQGETKPQHF,TGCGCCAGCAGCCGCGGACAGGGGGAAACAAAGCCCCAGCATTTT
TRBV7-2,few,15,TRBD1,TRBJ2-5,CASSPAGTGKETQYF,TGTGCCAGCAGCCCGGCCGGGACAGGGAAAGAGACCCAGTACTTC
TRBV6-5,once,14,-,TRBJ1-5,CASTKAPGLRPQHF,TGTGCCAGTACCAAAGCGCCAGGGTTGAGGCCCCAGCATTTT
TRBV19,-,14,-,TRBJ2-1,CASRSLGGHNEQFF,TGTGCCAGTAGAAGCTTGGGGGGGCACAATGAGCAGTTCTTC
TRBV23-1,-,12,-,TRBJ2-7,CASRYPGDEQYF,TGCGCCAGCAGGTACCCGGGAGACGAGCAGTACTTC
TRBV11-2,-,13,-,TRBJ1-5,CASSLTGTRPQHF,TGTGCCAGCAGCTTAACCGGGACAAGACCCCAGCATTTT
TRBV29-1,-,12,-,TRBJ2-1,CSVSSRYNEQFF,TGCAGCGTTTCCTCCCGGTACAATGAGCAGTTCTTC
TRBV5-1,-,14,TRBD1,TRBJ2-5,CASSYVGQRETQYF,TGCGCCAGCAGCTACGTGGGACAGAGAGAGACCCAGTACTTC
TRBV6-5,few,12,-,TRBJ2-1,CASSSGSNEQFF,TGTGCCAGCAGTTCCGGGAGCAATGAGCAGTTCTTC
TRBV7-2,-,11,-,TRBJ2-7,CASTLAYEQYF,TGTGCCAGCACCCTAGCCTACGAGCAGTACTTC
TRBV4-1,-,15,TRBD2,TRBJ2-3,CASRTGLAGGGTQYF,TGCGCCAGCAGGACGGGACTAGCGGGGGGTGGTACGCAGTATTTT
TRBV12-5,few,12,TRBD1,TRBJ1-1,CASARDRGEAFF,TGTGCTAGTGCCAGAGACAGGGGTGAAGCTTTCTTT
TRBV6-5,once,14,TRBD1,TRBJ2-5,CASSYRQGGETQYF,TGTGCCAGCAGTTACCGACAGGGCGGGGAGACCCAGTACTTC
TRBV7-2,few,15,TRBD1,TRBJ1-5,CASSSGQGSNQPQHF,TGTGCCAGCAGCTCCGGACAGGGAAGCAATCAGCCCCAGCATTTT
TRBV27,-,13,-,TRBJ2-1,CASSFLGGNEQFF,TGTGCCAGCAGTTTCTTGGGGGGCAATGAGCAGTTCTTC
TRBV6-5,-,16,TRBD2,TRBJ2-3,CASSYRTSGDADTQYF,TGTGCCAGCAGTTACCGGACTAGCGGGGACGCAGATACGCAGTATTTT